This T cell receptor (beta chain) was sequenced during a study of shared clonotypes between healthy human individuals. Data came from immunoSEQ multiplex PCR; TCRdb stores just in-frame clones and leaves some out. The table has more than 2 million clones, around 95% seen once. Germline-derived CDR1 and CDR2 are MNHEY and SVGAGI. This CDR3 has 13 residues. Trimming stripped 6 bases from V and 2 bases from J, with 9 bases between. The rearrangement links TRBV6-5 to TRBJ2-3, with a weak D call TRBD2 (6 bases). Specimen: naive CD4+ T cells sorted from blood. Sample subset: CD45RA+ positively selected. The TCR originated in a man between 18 and 29 years old in good health. The CDR3 loop reads CASREGPTDTQYF. The CDR3 DNA reads TGTGCCAGCAGGGAGGGGCCCACAGATACGCAGTATTTT.